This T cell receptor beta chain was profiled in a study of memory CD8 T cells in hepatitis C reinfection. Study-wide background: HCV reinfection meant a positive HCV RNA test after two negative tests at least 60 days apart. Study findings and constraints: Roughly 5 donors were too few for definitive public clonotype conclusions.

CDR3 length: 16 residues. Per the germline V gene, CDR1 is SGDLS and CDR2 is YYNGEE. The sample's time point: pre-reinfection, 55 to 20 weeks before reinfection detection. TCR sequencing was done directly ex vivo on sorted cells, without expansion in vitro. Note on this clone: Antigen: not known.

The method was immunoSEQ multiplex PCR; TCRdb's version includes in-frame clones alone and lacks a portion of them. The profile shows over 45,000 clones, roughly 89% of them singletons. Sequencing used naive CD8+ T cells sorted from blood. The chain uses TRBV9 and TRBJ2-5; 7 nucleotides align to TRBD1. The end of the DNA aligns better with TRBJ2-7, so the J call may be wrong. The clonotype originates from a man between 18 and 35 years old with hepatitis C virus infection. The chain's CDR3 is CASSEGSDGTAYEQYF. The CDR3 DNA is TGTGCCAGCAGCGAGGGATCTGATGGGACAGCCTACGAGCAGTACTTC.